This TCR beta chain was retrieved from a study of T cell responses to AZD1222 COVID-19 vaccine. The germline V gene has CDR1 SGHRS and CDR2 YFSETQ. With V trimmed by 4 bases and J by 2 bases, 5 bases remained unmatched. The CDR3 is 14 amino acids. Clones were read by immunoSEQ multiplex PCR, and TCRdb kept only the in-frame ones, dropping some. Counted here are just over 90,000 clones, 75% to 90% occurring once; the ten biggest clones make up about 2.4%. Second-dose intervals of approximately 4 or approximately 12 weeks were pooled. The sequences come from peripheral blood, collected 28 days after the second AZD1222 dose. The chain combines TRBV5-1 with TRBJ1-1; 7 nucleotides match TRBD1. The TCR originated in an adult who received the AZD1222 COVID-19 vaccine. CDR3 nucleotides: TGCGCCAGCAGCCGAGGGGACAGTAACACTGAAGCTTTCTTT. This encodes CASSRGDSNTEAFF.